The 26 T cell receptor beta chains given below trace back to one sample, sequenced in a study of T cell responses to AZD1222 COVID-19 vaccine. The assay was immunoSEQ multiplex PCR, and TCRdb's table has in-frame clones only and misses some. The sample lists some 120,000 clones; around 84% were seen once. The sample consisted of peripheral blood, taken 28 days after the second AZD1222 dose. The source is an adult who received the AZD1222 COVID-19 vaccine.

The chain recombines TRBV6-5 with TRBJ1-1; D call uncertain. The CDR3 runs to 15 residues. The germline V and J ends were trimmed by 2 bases and 1 base, with 11 bases remaining between them. In germline, CDR1 is MNHEY, CDR2 SVGAGI. The CDR3 bases are TGTGCCAGCAGTTACAGGGTTAATTGGAACACTGAAGCTTTCTTT. It translates to CASSYRVNWNTEAFF.

The genes are TRBV10-3 and TRBJ1-3, with 8 bases that match TRBD1. J gave up 5 bases and V 6 bases, and 6 bases lay outside the gene matches. The CDR3 contains 14 residues. Germline CDR1 ENHRY, CDR2 SYGVKD. CDR3 amino acids: CAIRETGVRNTIYF. The CDR3, as DNA: TGTGCCATCAGAGAGACAGGGGTTAGAAACACCATATATTTT.

The rearrangement joins TRBV7-9 to TRBJ1-5, with TRBD1 matching over 12 bases. Losses at the gene ends were 5 bases for V and 6 bases for J; bases not matched to a gene: 5. The germline gives CDR1 SEHNR, CDR2 FQNEAQ (reference sequence). CDR3 length: 15 amino acids. The CDR3 DNA is TGTGCCAGCAGCCCGGGACAGGGGGCGAGTCAGCCCCAGCATTTT. This encodes CASSPGQGASQPQHF.

The V call is TRBV6-1, the J call TRBJ1-4, with D possibly being TRBD1 (5 bases). The CDR3 is 15 amino acids. V lost 0 bases to trimming and J lost 8 bases, with 13 bases between them. CDR1 and CDR2 (germline): MNHNS, SASEGT. In nucleotides, the CDR3 is TGTGCCAGCAGTGAAGCTATAGGGGCGGGGGAAAAACTGTTTTTT. Protein product: CASSEAIGAGEKLFF.

The CDR3 spells CASSDRSGGNTIYF. The CDR3 DNA sequence: TGCGCCAGCAGCGATAGATCGGGAGGAAACACCATATATTTT. This chain connects TRBV5-1 to TRBJ1-3, with D hard to call. This CDR3 comprises 14 residues. Per the germline V gene, CDR1 is SGHRS and CDR2 is YFSETQ. The V gene lost 4 bases and the J gene lost 4 bases, with 12 bases spanning the gap. The full variable domain, completed using reference TRBV5-1 and TRBJ1-3, is KAGVTQTPRYLIKTRGQQVTLSCSPISGHRSVSWYQQTPGQGLQFLFEYFSETQRNKGNFPGRFSGRQFSNSRSEMNVSTLELGDSALYLCASSDRSGGNTIYFGEGSWLTVV.

V is TRBV6-5 and J is TRBJ1-1, with D unresolved. V dropped 6 bases and J dropped 4 bases, with 12 bases sitting between them. This CDR3 comprises 13 residues. Germline V gives CDR1 MNHEY, CDR2 SVGAGI. This chain's CDR3 is CASSRGWSTEAFF. The DNA of the CDR3 is TGTGCCAGCAGCAGAGGATGGAGCACTGAAGCTTTCTTT.

The chain is built from TRBV28 and TRBJ1-1; D is undetermined. This CDR3 has 12 residues. Germline V gene lookup returns CDR1 MDHEN and CDR2 SYDVKM. Deletions cut 10 bases from V and 5 bases from J, with 14 bases between. In DNA, the CDR3 is TGTGCCACCACCCGGAGACTTACTGAAGCTTTCTTT. This encodes CATTRRLTEAFF. Looking up the rest from reference TRBV28 and TRBJ1-1 gives the full variable domain: DVKVTQSSRYLVKRTGEKVFLECVQDMDHENMFWYRQDPGLGLRLIYFSYDVKMKEKGDIPEGYSVSREKKERFSLILESASTNQTSMYLCATTRRLTEAFFGQGTRLTVV.

This chain links TRBV29-1 with TRBJ1-2, with 8 bases matching TRBD1. Trimming cost V 0 bases and J 5 bases; bases outside gene matches: 8. From germline, CDR1 is SQVTM and CDR2 ANQGSEA. The CDR3 contains 15 residues. The CDR3 DNA is TGCAGCGTTGAAGATCTCGGCAGGGGGCCGTATGGCTACACCTTC. Translating it yields CSVEDLGRGPYGYTF. Full variable domain (remainder filled in from reference TRBV29-1 and TRBJ1-2): SAVISQKPSRDICQRGTSLTIQCQVDSQVTMMFWYRQQPGQSLTLIATANQGSEATYESGFVIDKFPISRPNLTFSTLTVSNMSPEDSSIYLCSVEDLGRGPYGYTFGSGTRLTVV.

J is TRBJ1-6 and V is TRBV6-5; D perhaps matches TRBD1 (5 bases). The length of the CDR3 is 14 residues. CDR1 and CDR2 from the germline V gene are MNHEY and SVGAGI. The V and J ends lost 6 bases and 13 bases respectively, with 19 bases between them. CDR3 region: CASSQTINRSPLHF. The CDR3 coding sequence is TGTGCCAGCAGCCAGACTATAAACAGGTCCCCCCTCCACTTT.

This clone has just a few counts. The rearrangement links TRBV7-8 to TRBJ1-5, with 8 positions matching TRBD1. In germline, CDR1 is SGHVS, CDR2 FQNEAQ. The CDR3 has 15 amino acids. Trimming cost V 5 bases and J 6 bases; bases outside gene matches: 9. CDR3 in amino acids: CASSRFGQGGQPQHF. The CDR3 DNA is TGTGCCAGCAGCCGATTTGGACAGGGAGGTCAGCCCCAGCATTTT.

The J gene is TRBJ2-5, the V gene TRBV7-9; 9 bases align to TRBD1. After removal of 4 bases from V and 7 bases from J, the junction contained 7 bases not matched to a gene. The CDR3 totals 14 residues. The V gene's germline CDR1 is SEHNR and CDR2 FQNEAQ (reference sequence). Written as DNA, the CDR3 is TGTGCCAGCAGCTCGCCTTCACAGGGGGCGACCCAGTACTTC. Amino acids: CASSSPSQGATQYF.

This clone was detected only once. The V call is TRBV3-1 (or the pseudogene TRBV3-2), the J call TRBJ2-3; 10 nucleotides agree with TRBD2. The germline gives CDR1 LGHDT, CDR2 YNNKEL (reference sequence). V dropped 2 bases and J dropped 1; count of bases not matched to a gene: 6. The CDR3 covers 17 residues. CDR3 sequence: CASSQFKLAGRTDTQYF. The CDR3 nucleotides read TGTGCCAGCAGCCAATTCAAACTAGCGGGGCGCACAGATACGCAGTATTTT.

On this clone itself: The sample has other DNA sequences that encode this CDR3 too. The chain recombines TRBV7-3 with TRBJ2-6, with D unclear. The CDR3 totals 13 residues. CDR1 and CDR2 from the germline V gene are SGHTA and FQGTGA. The V and J ends lost 5 bases and 1 base respectively, with 3 bases between them. The CDR3 region is CASSPSGANVLTF. The CDR3 DNA reads as TGTGCCAGCAGCCCTTCTGGGGCCAACGTCCTGACTTTC.

This clone was seen a single time. The chain links TRBV6-6 to TRBJ1-6, with D possibly TRBD1 on 5 matching bases. Trimming removed 8 bases from V and 10 bases from J, with 15 bases in between. CDR1 is MNHNY and CDR2 is SVGAGI in the germline V gene (reference sequence). This CDR3 has 13 amino acids. CDR3 sequence reads: CASWGKGESPLHF. As DNA, the CDR3 is TGTGCCAGCTGGGGGAAAGGGGAATCACCCCTCCACTTT.

The chain carries TRBV5-1 and TRBJ2-7; maybe TRBD1 (5 bases). V gave up 5 bases and J gave up 2 bases, with 17 bases separating them. CDR3 length equals 15 residues. CDR1 is SGHRS, CDR2 YFSETQ, per germline. The CDR3 nucleotides read TGCGCCAGCAGTTCAGGGAACCAAATTACCTACGAGCAGTACTTC. Its protein product is CASSSGNQITYEQYF.

The rearrangement joins TRBV12-3 or TRBV12-4 to TRBJ1-1, with TRBD1 as a possible D gene (5 bases). The CDR3 loop spans 11 amino acids. V gave up 6 bases and J gave up 11 bases, with 13 bases separating them. The CDR3, as DNA: TGTGCCAGCAGCCTTGGCGGGGGGGCTTTCTTT. This codes for CASSLGGGAFF.

The genes are TRBV6-1 and TRBJ2-7, with D perhaps matching TRBD1 (6 bases). This CDR3 has 15 amino acids. The V end was cut by 5 bases, the J end by 4 bases, with 18 bases between. Per the germline V gene, CDR1 is MNHNS and CDR2 is SASEGT. The CDR3 DNA is TGTGCCAGCAGTACTAATACAGGGAACTGGTACGAGCAGTACTTC. Translated: CASSTNTGNWYEQYF.

The chain combines TRBV19 with TRBJ1-3; 7 bases match TRBD1. Losses at the gene ends were 9 bases for V and 3 bases for J; bases not matched to a gene: 5. The CDR3 sequence is 13 residues long. Germline CDR1 reads LNHDA; CDR2 reads SQIVND (reference sequence). CDR3: CASGTGVGNTIYF. The CDR3 DNA follows: TGTGCCAGCGGAACAGGGGTTGGAAACACCATATATTTT.

The chain uses TRBV29-1 and TRBJ1-2; a possible D gene is TRBD1 (6 bases). Germline lookup yields CDR1 SQVTM and CDR2 ANQGSEA. V was trimmed by 0 bases and J by 4 bases, leaving 9 bases between them. The length of the CDR3 is 13 residues. The CDR3 region is CSVEDYRAYGYTF. The DNA of the CDR3 is TGCAGCGTTGAAGATTACAGGGCCTATGGCTACACCTTC.

V is TRBV7-2 and J is TRBJ1-1; D is possibly TRBD1 (5 bases). V was shortened by 5 bases and J by 5 bases, with 15 bases between the two germline ends. Germline V CDR1 and CDR2: SGHTA, FQGNSA. The CDR3 length is 14 residues. This CDR3 is CASSPGEGSTEAFF. CDR3 nucleotides: TGTGCCAGCAGCCCGGGGGAGGGATCTACTGAAGCTTTCTTT.

This sequence joins TRBV7-9 and TRBJ2-2, with no clear D. The germline CDR1 and CDR2 sequences are SEHNR and FQNEAQ (reference sequence). CDR3 length equals 14 residues. V lost 4 bases, J lost 5 bases, and 11 bases lay in between. The CDR3 here is CASSSGRPTGELFF. The CDR3, as DNA: TGTGCCAGCAGCTCCGGGCGACCTACCGGGGAGCTGTTTTTT.

This clone has only a few counts. The DNA for the CDR3 is TGTGCCAGCAGTGGTGATAGCAATCAGCCCCAGCATTTT. It translates to CASSGDSNQPQHF. The V gene is TRBV2, the J gene TRBJ1-5; D is uncertain. Germline values: CDR1 SNHLY, CDR2 FYNNEI. CDR3 length equals 13 residues. The ends were cut back, 4 bases at V and 0 bases at J, with 4 bases in the middle.

J is TRBJ2-5 and V is TRBV7-2; the D gene is possibly TRBD2 (6 bases). The CDR3 contains 17 residues. Trimming removed 1 base at V and 2 bases at J, with 17 bases between. From germline, CDR1 is SGHTA and CDR2 FQGNSA. The CDR3 DNA is TGTGCCAGCAGCTTAGGTGCTCCTGGGGCGGGGCAAGAGACCCAGTACTTC. Encoded protein: CASSLGAPGAGQETQYF.

This clone came up a few times. V is TRBV11-2 and J is TRBJ1-1, with 7 bases that match TRBD1. CDR1 SGHAT and CDR2 FQNNGV come from the germline V gene. The CDR3 contains 14 residues. The junction had 8 bases not matched to a gene; V was cut back by 8 bases and J by 2 bases. The CDR3: CASATGILNTEAFF. CDR3 sequence (DNA): TGTGCCAGCGCGACAGGGATCCTTAACACTGAAGCTTTCTTT.

Remarks on this clone: Other DNA variants within this sample encode the same CDR3. J is TRBJ1-1 and V is TRBV18; D ambiguous. The CDR3 has 15 amino acids. The V gene lost 0 bases and the J gene lost 1 base, with 9 bases spanning the gap. Looked up from germline, CDR1 is KGHSH and CDR2 is LQKENI. In DNA, the CDR3 is TGTGCCAGCTCACCACCGTCCGCGGGGAACACTGAAGCTTTCTTT. Its protein product is CASSPPSAGNTEAFF.

This clone was seen just once. This chain joins TRBV27 and TRBJ1-5, with a weak D call TRBD1 (6 bases). The V and J ends lost 8 bases and 0 bases respectively, with 8 bases between them. The CDR3 loop spans 13 amino acids. CDR1 and CDR2 from the germline V gene are MNHEY and SMNVEV (reference sequence). The CDR3 reads CASRTDSNQPQHF. The CDR3, as DNA: TGTGCCAGCCGGACAGATAGCAATCAGCCCCAGCATTTT.